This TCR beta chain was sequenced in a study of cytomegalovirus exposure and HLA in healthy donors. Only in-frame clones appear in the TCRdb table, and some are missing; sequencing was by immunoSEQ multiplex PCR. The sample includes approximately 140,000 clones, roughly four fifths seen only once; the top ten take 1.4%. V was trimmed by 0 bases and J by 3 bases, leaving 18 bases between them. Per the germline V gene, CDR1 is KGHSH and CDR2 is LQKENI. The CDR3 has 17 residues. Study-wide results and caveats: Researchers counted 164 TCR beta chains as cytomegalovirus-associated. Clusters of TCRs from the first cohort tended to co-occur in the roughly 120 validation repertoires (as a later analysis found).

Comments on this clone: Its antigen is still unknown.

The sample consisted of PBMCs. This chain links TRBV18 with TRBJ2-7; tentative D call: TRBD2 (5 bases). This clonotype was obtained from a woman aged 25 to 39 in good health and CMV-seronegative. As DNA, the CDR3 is TGTGCCAGCTCACCACCCACCGGGCTAGCAAACGTCTACGAGCAGTACTTC. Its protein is CASSPPTGLANVYEQYF.